A single T cell receptor (beta chain) is shown here with its context. The source of the sample is a study of technical replicates of blood from a handful of donors. The CDR3 sequence is 15 residues long. V lost 4 bases, J lost 1 base, and 10 bases lay in between. The V gene's germline CDR1 is MNHEY and CDR2 SVGAGI. Some clones are missing from TCRdb's copy, which holds only in-frame ones; the method was immunoSEQ multiplex PCR. In the table there are approximately 79,000 clones, 95% to 98% of which are singletons. Sequenced sample: T cells isolated from PBMCs. This clonotype was obtained from a human donor in good health. The chain uses TRBV6-5 and TRBJ2-2; D unresolved. The CDR3 here is CASSSLAQNTGELFF. Here the CDR3 DNA reads TGTGCCAGCAGTTCTTTGGCCCAGAACACCGGGGAGCTGTTTTTT.